Listed here is a single TCR beta chain. The antigen is not known. Sequencing used immunoSEQ multiplex PCR; TCRdb keeps in-frame clones, though not all of them. The sample yields tens of thousands of clones, more than 70% seen once. These data come from a study of PD-1 blockade in classical Hodgkin lymphoma. Background on the study: Patients got intravenous nivolumab 3 mg/kg every 2 weeks.

Study results and caveats: Undefined causes, possibly disease activity or prior therapy, underlie the repertoire differences. A significant rise in TCR diversity was seen by C4D1 for CD4+ cells but not for CD8+ cells.

Regarding time point: cycle 4 day 1 (C4D1), after 5 to 7 weeks of nivolumab. Exposure to brentuximab vedotin varied, and each patient had relapsed following autologous stem cell transplantation. Trimming removed 8 bases from V and 1 base from J, with 11 bases in between. This CDR3 is built from 14 residues. The germline V gene encodes CDR1 SEHNR and CDR2 FQNEAQ (reference sequence). This receptor was identified in a human donor with classical Hodgkin lymphoma. V gene TRBV7-9 combines with J gene TRBJ2-2, with D tentatively TRBD1 or TRBD2 (5 bases each). Sequencing used peripheral blood mononuclear cells (PBMCs), obtained before the fourth cycle of nivolumab. The CDR3 sequence is CASGTDGNTGELFF. CDR3 nucleotide sequence: TGTGCCAGCGGGACGGACGGGAACACCGGGGAGCTGTTTTTT.